This TCR beta chain derives from a study of blood T cells in healthy people across ages. Regarding this clonotype: The antigen remains unidentified.

V shed 6 bases and J 0 bases; nucleotides not matched to a gene: 9. Germline V CDR1 and CDR2: ENHRY, SYGVKD. CDR3 size: 17 residues. Study results and limitations: Age brought a roughly linear fall in TCR beta diversity measured per million T cells. Expanded clonotype changes were possibly confounded by unknown donor CMV status. Conclusively comparing naive with antigen-experienced cells was impossible with unsorted PBMCs.

Alongside a J-beta primer mix, a sample-barcoded 5' primer served in a second PCR lasting about 6 to 11 cycles. A tag from a template-switch adaptor with 12 random nucleotides marked each cDNA molecule. TCRdb re-derived calls from the 5' RACE reads in MiXCR, one entry per CDR3 protein. The sample lists about 1.8 million distinct CDR3 sequences; 49% were seen once. The chain is built from TRBV10-3 and TRBJ2-1; 9 bases match TRBD1. The specimen sequenced was blood. The TCR originated in a middle-aged woman in good health. The chain's CDR3 is CAIRNWTGASSYNEQFF. The DNA for the CDR3 is TGTGCCATCAGGAATTGGACAGGGGCAAGCTCCTACAATGAGCAGTTCTTC.